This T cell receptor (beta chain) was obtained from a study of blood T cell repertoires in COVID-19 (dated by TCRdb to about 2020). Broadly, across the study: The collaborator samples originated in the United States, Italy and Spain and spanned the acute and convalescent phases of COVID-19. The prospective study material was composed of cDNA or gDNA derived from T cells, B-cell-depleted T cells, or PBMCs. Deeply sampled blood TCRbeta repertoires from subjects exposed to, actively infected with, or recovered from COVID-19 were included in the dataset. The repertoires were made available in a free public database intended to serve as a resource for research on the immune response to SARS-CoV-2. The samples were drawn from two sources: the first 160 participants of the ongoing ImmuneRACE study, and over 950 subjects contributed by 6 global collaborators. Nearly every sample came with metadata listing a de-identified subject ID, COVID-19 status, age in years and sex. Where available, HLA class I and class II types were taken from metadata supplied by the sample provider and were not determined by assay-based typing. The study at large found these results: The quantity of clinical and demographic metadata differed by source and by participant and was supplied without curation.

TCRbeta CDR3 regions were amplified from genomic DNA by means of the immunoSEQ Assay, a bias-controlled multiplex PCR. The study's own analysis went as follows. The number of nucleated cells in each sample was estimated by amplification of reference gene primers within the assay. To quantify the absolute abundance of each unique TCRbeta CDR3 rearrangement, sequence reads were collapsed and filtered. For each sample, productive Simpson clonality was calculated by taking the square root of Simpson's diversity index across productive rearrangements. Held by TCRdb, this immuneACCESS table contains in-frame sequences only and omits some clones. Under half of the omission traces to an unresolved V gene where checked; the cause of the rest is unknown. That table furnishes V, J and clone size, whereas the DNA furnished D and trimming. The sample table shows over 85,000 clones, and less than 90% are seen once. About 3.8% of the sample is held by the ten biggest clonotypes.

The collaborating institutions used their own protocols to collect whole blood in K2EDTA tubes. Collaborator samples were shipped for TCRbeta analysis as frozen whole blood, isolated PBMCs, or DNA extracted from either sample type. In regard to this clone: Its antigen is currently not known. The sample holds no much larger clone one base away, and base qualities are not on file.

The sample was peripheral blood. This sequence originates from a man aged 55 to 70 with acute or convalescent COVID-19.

At the DNA level, the sequence is TGCGCCAGCAGCTTGGAAGGGGGACATATCGGGGAGCAGTACTTC. The translation is CASSLEGGHIGEQYF. The chain joins TRBV5-1 to TRBJ2-7; TRBD1 might be the D gene, on 6 matching bases. The germline V gene provides CDR1 SGHRS and CDR2 YFSETQ. V drops 0 bases and J drops 7 bases, leaving 17 bases in between. Measured from the cysteine to the phenylalanine, the CDR3 is 15 residues long. The retained sequence is limited to the CDR3, 45 bases, with the frame set at the first base.